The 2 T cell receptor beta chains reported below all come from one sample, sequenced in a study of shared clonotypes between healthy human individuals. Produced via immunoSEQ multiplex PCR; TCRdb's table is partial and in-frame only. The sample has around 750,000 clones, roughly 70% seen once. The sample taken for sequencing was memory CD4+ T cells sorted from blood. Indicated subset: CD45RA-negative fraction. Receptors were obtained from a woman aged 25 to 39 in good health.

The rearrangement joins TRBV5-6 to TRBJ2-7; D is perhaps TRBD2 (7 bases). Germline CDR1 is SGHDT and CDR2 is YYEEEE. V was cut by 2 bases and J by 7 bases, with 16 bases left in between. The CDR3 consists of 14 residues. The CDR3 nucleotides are TGTGCCAGCAGCTTCCTTCGGGGGGCGAGTGAGCAGTACTTC. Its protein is CASSFLRGASEQYF. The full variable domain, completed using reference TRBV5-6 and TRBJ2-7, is DAGVTQSPTHLIKTRGQQVTLRCSPKSGHDTVSWYQQALGQGPQFIFQYYEEEERQRGNFPDRFSGHQFPNYSSELNVNALLLGDSALYLCASSFLRGASEQYFGPGTRLTVT.

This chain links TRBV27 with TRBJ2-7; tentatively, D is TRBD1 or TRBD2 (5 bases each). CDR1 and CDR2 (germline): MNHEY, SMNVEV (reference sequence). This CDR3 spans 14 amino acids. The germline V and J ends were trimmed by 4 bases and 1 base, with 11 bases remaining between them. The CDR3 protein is CASSWTGRSYEQYF. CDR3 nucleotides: TGTGCCAGCAGTTGGACGGGACGTTCCTACGAGCAGTACTTC.